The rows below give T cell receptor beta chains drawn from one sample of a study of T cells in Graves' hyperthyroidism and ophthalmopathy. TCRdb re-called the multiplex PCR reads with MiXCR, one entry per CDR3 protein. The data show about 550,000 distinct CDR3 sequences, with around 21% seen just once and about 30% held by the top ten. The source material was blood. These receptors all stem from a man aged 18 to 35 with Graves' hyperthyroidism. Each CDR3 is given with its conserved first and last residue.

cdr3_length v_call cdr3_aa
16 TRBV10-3 CAISEPRRGDSYEQYF
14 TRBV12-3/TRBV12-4 CASSLITQRGTQYF
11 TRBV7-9 CASSFTGEQYF
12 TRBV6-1 CASSTGPEEQYF
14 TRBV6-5 CASSYGTAATEAFF
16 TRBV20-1 CSVPGGSLNLLSPLHF
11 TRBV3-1 CASSQGPENYF
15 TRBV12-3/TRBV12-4 CASTLRAGQGDGYTF
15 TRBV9 CASSSSGTGRTEAFF
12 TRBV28 CASSRTGFEQYF
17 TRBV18 CASSPYPGELVLKTQYF
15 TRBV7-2 CASSLEGRPGYGYTF
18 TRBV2 CASSEARLGQIAKNIQYF
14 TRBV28 CASSRRTGGEPQHF
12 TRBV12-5 CAASGDSYEQYF
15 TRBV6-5 CASSSPDSLNTEAFF
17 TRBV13 CASSKQGWFSPDTEAFF
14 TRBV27 CASSLSGLTTEAFF
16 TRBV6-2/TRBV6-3 CASSSTSGGARETQYF
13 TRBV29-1 CSVPGTGGLEQYF
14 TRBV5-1 CASSSWAGGTEAFF
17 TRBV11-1 CASSASQGRGSGNTIYF
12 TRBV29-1 CSAYRANTEAFF
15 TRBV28 CASSSLIRLNTEAFF
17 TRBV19 CASHTHPGTGFTGELFF
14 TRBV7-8 CASRWTGVGTEAFF
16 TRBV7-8 CASSLGWTGGNTEAFF
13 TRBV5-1 CASSLVTGTEAFF
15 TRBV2 CARKGTSGATYEQYF
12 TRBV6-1 CASRFAALEAFF
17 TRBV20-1 CSAARDRGPGGSQPQHF
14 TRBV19 CASSIGPENTEAFF
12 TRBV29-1 CSVLGQGYGYTF
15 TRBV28 CASSLGSGAGQPQHF
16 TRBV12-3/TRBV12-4 CASSFVGTGPQETQYF
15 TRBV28 CASSRPPGGYQPQHF
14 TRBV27 CASSSLDGFYGYTF
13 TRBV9 CASSVAPGNEAFF
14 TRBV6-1 CASSEGGEVGEQYF
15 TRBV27 CASSVQRGGEETQYF
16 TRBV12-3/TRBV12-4 CASSHAGSLGKNIQYF
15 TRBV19 CASSKAGHKNTEAFF
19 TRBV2 CASSLRRSGVTNSNQPQHF
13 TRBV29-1 CSAALTGSYEQYF
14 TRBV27 CASSEGETSYGYTF
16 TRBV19 CASSISMGLSGNTIYF
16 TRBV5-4 CASSSSPGGDGNTIYF
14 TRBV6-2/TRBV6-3 CASSYLVRGQPQHF
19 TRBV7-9 CASSLWTMAGGARTYEQYF
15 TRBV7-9 CASSLRNSNIGELFF
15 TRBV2 CASSDGGRGESPLHF
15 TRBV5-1 CASSLRTGTVEKLFF
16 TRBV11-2 CASSWGGRLRDTEAFF